The 30 T cell receptor beta chains reported below all come from one sample, sequenced in a study of OX40 agonist ivuxolimab in advanced cancers. Using immunoSEQ multiplex PCR, the repertoire was profiled, and TCRdb retains in-frame clones only, with some absent. The data show 95,000 to 150,000 clones, just over 90% seen once. The sample was CD4+ or CD8+ T cells sorted from blood, taken in a trial of the OX40 agonist ivuxolimab. Receptor source: an adult with an advanced solid tumor such as melanoma, head and neck, liver or kidney cancer.

This rearrangement joins TRBV6-1 to TRBJ1-5; tentatively, D is TRBD1 (5 bases). This CDR3 spans 13 amino acids. Germline V gene lookup returns CDR1 MNHNS and CDR2 SASEGT. V gave up 5 bases and J gave up 4 bases, with 9 bases separating them. In DNA, the CDR3 is TGTGCCAGCAGTAGGCAGGGTAATCAGCCCCAGCATTTT. Protein sequence: CASSRQGNQPQHF.

The gene calls are TRBV28 and TRBJ1-4; 9 bases map to TRBD1. There are 15 residues in the CDR3. The J segment lost 5 bases and the V segment lost 6 bases, leaving 7 bases of the junction unmatched. In germline, CDR1 is MDHEN, CDR2 SYDVKM. The CDR3 DNA follows: TGTGCCAGCAGGTCCCCGGGACAGGGAAATGAAAAACTGTTTTTT. As protein: CASRSPGQGNEKLFF.

V and J are TRBV19 and TRBJ2-5; no definite D call. Trimming took off 3 bases at V and 4 bases at J, with 15 bases between the two ends. The germline V gene encodes CDR1 LNHDA and CDR2 SQIVND (reference sequence). The CDR3 extends over 15 amino acids. The DNA of the CDR3 is TGTGCCAGTAGTATCCCCCGGACGGGTTTAGAGACCCAGTACTTC. It specifies CASSIPRTGLETQYF.

V is TRBV19 and J is TRBJ2-3; 11 bases align to TRBD2. CDR1 LNHDA and CDR2 SQIVND come from the germline V gene (reference sequence). CDR3 length: 16 residues. The junction had 9 bases not matched to a gene; V was cut back by 5 bases and J by 5 bases. The CDR3 sequence: CASSAIAGGLGDTQYF. The DNA of the CDR3 is TGTGCCAGTAGTGCGATAGCGGGAGGGCTAGGAGATACGCAGTATTTT.

This sequence joins TRBV6-5 and TRBJ2-1; D gene ambiguous. The CDR3 spans 14 residues. Trimming pared 6 bases from V and 5 bases from J, leaving 14 bases between. Germline CDR1 is MNHEY and CDR2 is SVGAGI. The CDR3 is CASSYSTSNNEQFF. DNA for the CDR3: TGTGCCAGCAGCTATTCAACCAGTAACAATGAGCAGTTCTTC.

The gene calls are TRBV7-9 and TRBJ2-7, with 9 bases aligning to TRBD1. The CDR3 extends over 17 amino acids. Germline V gene lookup returns CDR1 SEHNR and CDR2 FQNEAQ (reference sequence). V gave up 1 base and J gave up 1 base; unmatched junction bases: 8. The CDR3 coding sequence is TGTGCCAGCAGCTTAGAGGGCACAGGGGGCATGTCCTACGAGCAGTACTTC. Its translation is CASSLEGTGGMSYEQYF.

V and J are TRBV21-1 and TRBJ2-1; the table's D call TRBD2 went unverified against the DNA. TRBV21-1 counts as a pseudogene. The CDR3 sequence is 16 residues long. The CDR3 coding sequence is TGTGCCAGCCATTGCGGGGGGCGCAACTCCTACAATGAGCAGTTCTTC. Translation gives CASHCGGRNSYNEQFF.

The chain combines TRBV9 with TRBJ1-1; the D is unclear. This CDR3 has 11 amino acids. Germline V gene data show CDR1 as SGDLS and CDR2 as YYNGEE. Trimming removed 5 bases from V and 1 base from J, with 3 bases in between. CDR3 region: CASRPNTEAFF. The CDR3 nucleotides read TGTGCCAGCAGACCGAACACTGAAGCTTTCTTT.

The chain carries TRBV6-5 and TRBJ1-5, with 7 bases aligning to TRBD1. V lost 5 bases, J lost 3 bases, and 1 base stayed unmatched. This CDR3 is built from 13 residues. The germline V gene encodes CDR1 MNHEY and CDR2 SVGAGI. The CDR3 bases are TGTGCCAGCAGTAGGGGGCACAATCAGCCCCAGCATTTT. It translates to CASSRGHNQPQHF.

The count of this clone is one. The chain links TRBV7-9 to TRBJ1-5; D unclear. The length of the CDR3 is 13 residues. V shed 2 bases and J shed 2 bases, with 4 bases lying between them. Germline loops: CDR1 SEHNR, CDR2 FQNEAQ (reference sequence). For the CDR3, the DNA is TGTGCCAGCAGCTTACAGGGCAATCAGCCCCAGCATTTT. Its translation: CASSLQGNQPQHF. The full variable domain, its missing parts supplied by reference TRBV7-9 and TRBJ1-5, is DTGVSQNPRHKITKRGQNVTFRCDPISEHNRLYWYRQTLGQGPEFLTYFQNEAQLEKSRLLSDRFSAERPKGSFSTLEIQRTEQGDSAMYLCASSLQGNQPQHFGDGTRLSIL.

The chain joins TRBV15 to TRBJ1-2; tentatively, D is TRBD1 (6 bases). The CDR3 spans 15 residues. The ends were cut back, 0 bases at V and 8 bases at J, with 16 bases in the middle. From germline, CDR1 is LNHNV and CDR2 YYDKDF (reference sequence). The CDR3 DNA follows: TGTGCCACCAGCAGAGATAGGGGGACCTTCGGGGGCTACACCTTC. Amino acid sequence: CATSRDRGTFGGYTF.

This clone was counted between two and nine times. The V and J genes are TRBV28 and TRBJ1-1; the D is unclear. V was clipped by 6 bases and J by 11 bases, with 13 bases between them. This CDR3 contains 11 residues. CDR1 is MDHEN and CDR2 is SYDVKM in the germline V gene. DNA of the CDR3: TGTGCCAGCAGGAGTGGGGTACGGGCTTTCTTT. Protein product: CASRSGVRAFF. Filled out from reference TRBV28 and TRBJ1-1, the complete variable domain reads DVKVTQSSRYLVKRTGEKVFLECVQDMDHENMFWYRQDPGLGLRLIYFSYDVKMKEKGDIPEGYSVSREKKERFSLILESASTNQTSMYLCASRSGVRAFFGQGTRLTVV.

CDR3 amino acids: CASSWTPATNEKLFF. The DNA of the CDR3 is TGTGCCAGCAGTTGGACACCCGCAACTAATGAAAAACTGTTTTTT. The rearrangement uses TRBV5-4 and TRBJ1-4; D may be TRBD1 (5 bases). V lost 5 bases and J lost 0, with 11 bases in between. This CDR3 has 15 amino acids. Germline loops: CDR1 SGHNT, CDR2 YYREEE (reference sequence).

This clone has a single count. The J gene is TRBJ2-2, the V gene TRBV7-9, with 9 bases aligning to TRBD1. The germline V gene encodes CDR1 SEHNR and CDR2 FQNEAQ (reference sequence). J lost 3 bases, V lost 5 bases, and 13 bases had no gene match. The CDR3 runs 18 residues. CDR3 loop: CASSPRPTGTGYTGELFF. The DNA of the CDR3 is TGTGCCAGCAGCCCACGCCCGACCGGGACAGGGTACACCGGGGAGCTGTTTTTT.

A remark on this clone: The sample has other DNA sequences that encode this CDR3 too. The rearrangement uses TRBV18 and TRBJ1-5; D unclear. V shed 3 bases and J shed 2 bases, with 5 bases lying between them. Germline-derived CDR1 and CDR2 are KGHSH and LQKENI. The CDR3 runs to 13 residues. CDR3 in DNA: TGTGCCAGCTCACCCTCAGGCAATCAGCCCCAGCATTTT. It codes for CASSPSGNQPQHF.

This chain links TRBV6-5 with TRBJ2-7, with TRBD1 as a possible D gene (5 bases). The V gene's germline CDR1 is MNHEY and CDR2 SVGAGI. CDR3 length equals 13 residues. The V end lost 2 bases, the J end lost 7 bases, and 12 bases lay between the germline ends. The CDR3 spells CASSYPQAGEQYF. CDR3 bases: TGTGCCAGCAGTTACCCGCAAGCAGGGGAGCAGTACTTC.

V is TRBV21-1 and J is TRBJ2-1; the D call TRBD1 from the table was never checked on the DNA. TRBV21-1 is a listed pseudogene. The CDR3 is 15 residues long. The CDR3 loop reads CASSKASGTNNEQFF. CDR3 in DNA: TGTGCCAGCAGCAAAGCCTCCGGGACAAACAATGAGCAGTTCTTC.

The rearrangement links TRBV9 to TRBJ1-3; no reliable D call. CDR3 length equals 16 residues. Between the trimmed V and J ends, which lost 4 bases and 7 bases, there was a span of 21 bases. Germline CDR1 is SGDLS and CDR2 is YYNGEE. CDR3 protein: CASSIASRSTLNTIYF. The DNA of the CDR3 is TGTGCCAGCAGCATCGCCTCCCGCTCCACTCTTAACACCATATATTTT.

This clone came up once. The V gene is TRBV5-1, the J gene TRBJ2-7; TRBD2 matches 14 bases. With V trimmed by 6 bases and J by 7 bases, 6 bases remained unmatched. CDR3 length equals 14 residues. In germline, CDR1 is SGHRS, CDR2 YFSETQ. The CDR3 sequence: CASTGLAGEGEQYF. The CDR3 bases are TGCGCCAGCACGGGACTAGCGGGAGAGGGGGAGCAGTACTTC. The full variable domain, completed using reference TRBV5-1 and TRBJ2-7, is KAGVTQTPRYLIKTRGQQVTLSCSPISGHRSVSWYQQTPGQGLQFLFEYFSETQRNKGNFPGRFSGRQFSNSRSEMNVSTLELGDSALYLCASTGLAGEGEQYFGPGTRLTVT.

This clone is a singleton in its sample. The gene calls are TRBV6-1 and TRBJ2-1; the D is unclear. The CDR3 runs 12 residues. V lost 5 bases to trimming and J lost 6 bases, with 8 bases between them. The germline CDR1 and CDR2 sequences are MNHNS and SASEGT. The CDR3 protein is CASSSSVNEQFF. In DNA form, the CDR3 reads TGTGCCAGCAGTTCCTCAGTCAATGAGCAGTTCTTC.

The V gene is TRBV11-3, the J gene TRBJ2-3; 11 nucleotides align to TRBD2. The germline CDR1 and CDR2 sequences are SGHNT and YENEEA. The CDR3 extends over 19 amino acids. V was clipped by 1 base and J by 2 bases; unmatched bases: 11. The CDR3 loop is CASSLGIGTSGFPTDTQYF. CDR3 coding DNA: TGTGCCAGCAGCTTAGGGATTGGGACTAGCGGCTTCCCCACAGATACGCAGTATTTT. Complete variable domain (other parts from reference TRBV11-3 and TRBJ2-3): EAGVVQSPRYKIIEKKQPVAFWCNPISGHNTLYWYLQNLGQGPELLIRYENEEAVDDSQLPKDRFSAERLKGVDSTLKIQPAELGDSAVYLCASSLGIGTSGFPTDTQYFGPGTRLTVL.

The J gene is TRBJ2-7, the V gene TRBV5-6; no definite D call. Germline-derived CDR1 and CDR2 are SGHDT and YYEEEE. Trimming pared 1 base from V and 2 bases from J, leaving 4 bases between. This CDR3 has 12 residues. CDR3 coding DNA: TGTGCCAGCAGCTTGATTGCCTACGAGCAGTACTTC. Protein product: CASSLIAYEQYF.

J is TRBJ2-7 and V is TRBV28; D is ambiguous. V was shortened by 2 bases and J by 2 bases, with 10 bases between the two germline ends. Germline-derived CDR1 and CDR2 are MDHEN and SYDVKM. CDR3 length: 14 residues. The CDR3 region has the DNA TGTGCCAGCAGTTTAGTAGCCGAGACCTACGAGCAGTACTTC. It encodes CASSLVAETYEQYF. Complete variable domain (other parts from reference TRBV28 and TRBJ2-7): DVKVTQSSRYLVKRTGEKVFLECVQDMDHENMFWYRQDPGLGLRLIYFSYDVKMKEKGDIPEGYSVSREKKERFSLILESASTNQTSMYLCASSLVAETYEQYFGPGTRLTVT.

V gene TRBV30 combines with J gene TRBJ1-2, with TRBD1 matching over 9 bases. Per the germline V gene, CDR1 is GTSNPN and CDR2 is SVGIG (reference sequence). CDR3 size: 13 residues. Losses at the gene ends were 5 bases for V and 7 bases for J; bases not matched to a gene: 8. The CDR3 loop reads CAWYRQGEGGYTF. The CDR3 nucleotides are TGTGCCTGGTATCGACAGGGGGAGGGTGGCTACACCTTC.

The chain carries TRBV7-6 and TRBJ1-5; possible D gene TRBD1, 5 bases. This CDR3 has 14 residues. CDR1 and CDR2 (germline): SGHVS, FNYEAQ. V was pared by 5 bases and J by 3 bases, with 11 bases between. The DNA of the CDR3 is TGTGCCAGCAGCGCCGGGGGGTCCAATCAGCCCCAGCATTTT. It translates to CASSAGGSNQPQHF.

This rearrangement joins TRBV5-4 to TRBJ2-1; 7 bases map to TRBD1. The junction had 15 bases not matched to a gene; V was cut back by 4 bases and J by 5 bases. Germline V lookup: CDR1 SGHNT, CDR2 YYREEE (reference sequence). CDR3 length: 17 residues. The CDR3 nucleotides are TGTGCCAGCAGCCGACCGAGACAGGGACGGGGTGACAATGAGCAGTTCTTC. It is translated as CASSRPRQGRGDNEQFF. Drawing the rest from reference TRBV5-4 and TRBJ2-1, the complete variable domain is ETGVTQSPTHLIKTRGQQVTLRCSSQSGHNTVSWYQQALGQGPQFIFQYYREEENGRGNFPPRFSGLQFPNYSSELNVNALELDDSALYLCASSRPRQGRGDNEQFFGPGTRLTVL.

The chain uses TRBV4-1 and TRBJ2-5, with 7 bases fitting TRBD1. The CDR3 sequence is 17 residues long. Germline V gene lookup returns CDR1 MGHRA and CDR2 YSYEKL. V lost 0 bases and J lost 1; bases outside the gene matches: 8. CDR3 in DNA: TGCGCCAGCAGCCAAGAGGGGACGACAGGGCCCCAAGAGACCCAGTACTTC. Its protein product is CASSQEGTTGPQETQYF.

The V call is TRBV27, the J call TRBJ2-7; no clear D gene. Trimming left V 7 bases short and J 0 bases short, with 10 bases between. The CDR3 covers 13 residues. The germline CDR1 and CDR2 sequences are MNHEY and SMNVEV (reference sequence). Here the CDR3 DNA reads TGTGCCAGCAAAGTCCCCAACTCCTACGAGCAGTACTTC. This encodes CASKVPNSYEQYF.

This clone was seen only once. The chain links TRBV5-1 to TRBJ2-2; D may be TRBD1 (5 bases). CDR3 length: 17 residues. Trimming removed 4 bases at V and 0 bases at J, with 16 bases between. In germline, CDR1 is SGHRS, CDR2 YFSETQ. CDR3 in amino acids: CASSRTTGATNTGELFF. Written as DNA, the CDR3 is TGCGCCAGCAGCCGCACTACAGGAGCAACGAACACCGGGGAGCTGTTTTTT. Looking up the rest from reference TRBV5-1 and TRBJ2-2 gives the full variable domain: KAGVTQTPRYLIKTRGQQVTLSCSPISGHRSVSWYQQTPGQGLQFLFEYFSETQRNKGNFPGRFSGRQFSNSRSEMNVSTLELGDSALYLCASSRTTGATNTGELFFGEGSRLTVL.

The CDR3 DNA reads TGTGCCAGCAGTTTATTGCAGACAGGCGGATCACCCCTCCACTTT. Translated, it gives CASSLLQTGGSPLHF. The V call is TRBV28, the J call TRBJ1-6; weak D call: TRBD1 (6 bases). This CDR3 region has 15 residues. Trimming pared 1 base from V and 10 bases from J, leaving 14 bases between. In germline, CDR1 is MDHEN, CDR2 SYDVKM. The full variable domain, rest sourced from reference TRBV28 and TRBJ1-6, is DVKVTQSSRYLVKRTGEKVFLECVQDMDHENMFWYRQDPGLGLRLIYFSYDVKMKEKGDIPEGYSVSREKKERFSLILESASTNQTSMYLCASSLLQTGGSPLHFGNGTRLTVT.